Below, 18 T cell receptor beta chains from the same sample are listed, as sequenced in a study of early T cells in non-severe SARS-CoV-2 infection. From the 5' RACE reads, TCRdb called clonotypes with MiXCR, one entry per CDR3 protein. The profile shows under 50,000 distinct CDR3 sequences, 4% to 5% of them singletons. The source material was whole blood. The receptor set was obtained from an adult who was a healthcare worker with PCR-confirmed SARS-CoV-2 infection or an uninfected control (not recorded which).

In its sample, this clonotype was seen many times. V gene TRBV29-1 combines with J gene TRBJ1-2, with unresolved D. Germline V gives CDR1 SQVTM, CDR2 ANQGSEA. The V and J ends lost 4 bases and 8 bases respectively, with 11 bases between them. This CDR3 has 11 amino acids. As DNA, the CDR3 is TGCAGCGTTGCCACATATATCGGCTACACCTTC. It is translated as CSVATYIGYTF.

This clonotype ranks as medium-sized. The rearrangement uses TRBV30 and TRBJ2-7; 7 bases align to TRBD2. This CDR3 region has 12 residues. J was trimmed by 5 bases and V by 4 bases; bases with no gene match: 5. Germline V gene lookup returns CDR1 GTSNPN and CDR2 SVGIG (reference sequence). The CDR3 is CAWTLGRDEQYF. As DNA, the CDR3 is TGTGCCTGGACCCTGGGGAGGGACGAGCAGTACTTC.

This clonotype has ten or more counts. The J gene is TRBJ1-1, the V gene TRBV7-2; 8 bases agree with TRBD1. With 5 bases clipped from V and 1 base from J, the junction kept 6 bases outside the gene matches. CDR1 is SGHTA and CDR2 is FQGNSA in the germline V gene. The CDR3 has 15 residues. In DNA form, the CDR3 reads TGTGCCAGCAGCCCCTCAGGGGGCGCGAACACTGAAGCTTTCTTT. Translated: CASSPSGGANTEAFF.

This clonotype has more than one count but fewer than ten. The genes are TRBV30 and TRBJ2-7; 9 bases are shared with TRBD1. The junction had 2 bases not matched to a gene; V was cut back by 0 bases and J by 5 bases. The CDR3 consists of 13 residues. Germline V CDR1 and CDR2: GTSNPN, SVGIG (reference sequence). DNA of the CDR3: TGTGCCTGGAGTGTATGGACAGGGGACGAGCAGTACTTC. Its translation is CAWSVWTGDEQYF.

This clonotype was recorded at least ten times. The chain recombines TRBV20-1 with TRBJ2-1; maybe TRBD2 (7 bases). This CDR3 has 15 residues. Per the germline V gene, CDR1 is DFQATT and CDR2 is SNEGSKA (reference sequence). V lost 0 bases and J 8 bases, leaving 17 bases between the germline ends. The CDR3 DNA reads as TGCAGTGCTAGAGATTTTCGGGGGGCGGTTCATGAGCAGTTCTTC. Translated: CSARDFRGAVHEQFF.

Comment on this clonotype: This could be a read error, since a much larger clone is one nucleotide away. The chain carries TRBV20-1 and TRBJ1-2; D not certain. Germline CDR1 reads DFQATT; CDR2 reads SNEGSKA (reference sequence). V was cut by 5 bases and J by 10 bases, with 17 bases left in between. The CDR3 extends over 12 amino acids. The CDR3 bases are TGCAGTGCTGGGAGTGGCCTCAATGACTACACCTTC. Protein: CSAGSGLNDYTF.

This clonotype was detected only a few times. J is TRBJ1-2 and V is TRBV7-9; a possible D gene is TRBD1 (5 bases). V was shortened by 6 bases and J by 3 bases, with 17 bases between the two germline ends. The V gene's germline CDR1 is SEHNR and CDR2 FQNEAQ (reference sequence). CDR3 length: 15 residues. The CDR3 region has the DNA TGTGCCAGCAGTCCACAAGGCAGGGAGTACTATGGCTACACCTTC. Amino acid sequence: CASSPQGREYYGYTF.

This clonotype was recorded at least ten times. This sequence joins TRBV5-8 and TRBJ1-5; D gene unclear. Trimming cost V 0 bases and J 7 bases, with 5 bases left between them. The germline V gene has CDR1 SGHTS and CDR2 YDEGEE. The CDR3 covers 12 residues. The DNA for the CDR3 is TGTGCCAGCAGCTTGGTTGCCCAGCCCCAGCATTTT. Translated, it gives CASSLVAQPQHF.

Ten or more counts support this clonotype. J is TRBJ2-2 and V is TRBV11-2; a possible D gene is TRBD2 (5 bases). V was pared by 5 bases and J by 1 base, with 11 bases between. The CDR3 contains 15 residues. CDR1 is SGHAT, CDR2 FQNNGV, per germline. The CDR3 DNA follows: TGTGCCAGCAGCCGTCGGCGGGTGAACACCGGGGAGCTGTTTTTT. Protein: CASSRRRVNTGELFF.

Many counts were recorded for this clonotype. V and J are TRBV7-9 and TRBJ2-3; 7 nucleotides agree with TRBD1. V was clipped by 4 bases and J by 1 base; unmatched bases: 5. Germline V gene data show CDR1 as SEHNR and CDR2 as FQNEAQ (reference sequence). CDR3 length equals 15 residues. The CDR3 sequence is CASSSRGSGTDTQYF. The CDR3 DNA is TGTGCCAGCAGCTCCAGGGGGAGTGGCACAGATACGCAGTATTTT.

This clonotype was observed a handful of times. A read error may explain this, as a much larger clone is one base away. The rearrangement uses TRBV29-1 and TRBJ2-3; a possible D gene is TRBD1 (6 bases). Trimming pared 5 bases from V and 4 bases from J, leaving 7 bases between. Germline V gene data show CDR1 as SQVTM and CDR2 as ANQGSEA. The CDR3 runs 11 residues. CDR3 sequence reads: CSVKGADTQYF. CDR3 coding DNA: TGCAGCGTTAAGGGGGCAGATACGCAGTATTTT.

This clonotype was found many times. The J gene is TRBJ1-5, the V gene TRBV21-1; no DNA check was done on the table's D call, TRBD1. TRBV21-1 is noted as a pseudogene. The CDR3 extends over 16 amino acids. The chain's CDR3 is CASSKEDSRSNQPQHF. For the CDR3, the DNA is TGTGCCAGCAGCAAAGAGGACAGCCGTAGCAATCAGCCCCAGCATTTT.

This clonotype came up many times. The genes are TRBV27 and TRBJ2-7; 12 nucleotides match TRBD2. The trim removed 5 bases at V and 2 bases at J, leaving 4 bases unmatched. In germline, CDR1 is MNHEY, CDR2 SMNVEV (reference sequence). This CDR3 has 15 amino acids. The CDR3 spells CASSPLAGGPYEQYF. The CDR3 DNA reads as TGTGCCAGCAGTCCCCTAGCGGGAGGGCCCTACGAGCAGTACTTC.

The gene calls are TRBV3-1 and TRBJ1-6; TRBD1 might be the D (5 bases). CDR3 length: 15 residues. V gave up 8 bases and J gave up 5 bases, with 16 bases separating them. Germline-derived CDR1 and CDR2 are LGHDT and YNNKEL (reference sequence). The CDR3 spells CASRSLAGNNSPLHF. The CDR3 nucleotides are TGTGCCAGCCGATCCCTGGCAGGGAATAATTCACCCCTCCACTTT. Full variable domain (outside the CDR3, taken from reference TRBV3-1 and TRBJ1-6): DTAVSQTPKYLVTQMGNDKSIKCEQNLGHDTMYWYKQDSKKFLKIMFSYNNKELIINETVPNRFSPKSPDKAHLNLHINSLELGDSAVYFCASRSLAGNNSPLHFGNGTRLTVT.

This clonotype was counted ten times or more. V usage is TRBV2 and J usage is TRBJ1-1; D is possibly TRBD1 (6 bases). V was trimmed by 7 bases and J by 0 bases, leaving 18 bases between them. The CDR3 totals 16 residues. Germline CDR1 SNHLY, CDR2 FYNNEI. The CDR3 sequence is CASTWRQGYMNTEAFF. Here the CDR3 DNA reads TGTGCCAGCACTTGGAGGCAGGGGTACATGAACACTGAAGCTTTCTTT. Supplemented by reference TRBV2 and TRBJ1-1, the full variable domain reads EPEVTQTPSHQVTQMGQEVILRCVPISNHLYFYWYRQILGQKVEFLVSFYNNEISEKSEIFDDQFSVERPDGSNFTLKIRSTKLEDSAMYFCASTWRQGYMNTEAFFGQGTRLTVV.

This clonotype has at least ten counts. The chain employs TRBV5-5 and TRBJ1-2; 10 bases agree with TRBD1. Germline values: CDR1 SGHKS, CDR2 YYEKEE (reference sequence). V lost 1 base to trimming and J lost 7 bases; unmatched junction nucleotides: 4. The CDR3 runs 14 residues. As DNA, the CDR3 is TGTGCCAGCAGCTTGAGGGACAGGGGTGTTGGCTACACCTTC. It is translated as CASSLRDRGVGYTF.

This clonotype was counted many times. J is TRBJ2-3 and V is TRBV10-3; no clear D gene. Trimming pared 5 bases from V and 4 bases from J, leaving 4 bases between. Germline lookup yields CDR1 ENHRY and CDR2 SYGVKD. The CDR3 contains 11 residues. CDR3 amino acids: CAISLADTQYF. The CDR3 DNA sequence: TGTGCCATCAGTCTAGCAGATACGCAGTATTTT.

This clonotype was detected many times. Here the CDR3 reads CASSPATRSVRETQYF. The DNA of the CDR3 is TGTGCCAGCAGTCCCGCCACAAGGTCCGTCCGGGAGACCCAGTACTTC. The chain employs TRBV6-1 and TRBJ2-5; D gene unclear. Germline V gene lookup returns CDR1 MNHNS and CDR2 SASEGT. The CDR3 is 16 residues long. Trimming cost V 5 bases and J 5 bases, with 21 bases left between them.